This section outlines one TCR beta chain sequence together with its context. What it binds is unknown. The assay was immunoSEQ multiplex PCR, and TCRdb's table has in-frame clones only and misses some. The sample carries over 100,000 clones, 93% recorded once. This specimen comes from a study of siplizumab effects on memory and regulatory T cells. Overall study results and limits: Mappable alloreactive CD4+ clones averaged approximately 69% Treg-derived with siplizumab versus 26.9% in controls. A major contribution to the alloresponse seemed to be made by naive T cells, which seemed more diverse than memory cells. Roughly 80-96% of proliferating CD4+ or CD8+ clones lacked a naive or memory phenotype that could be assigned. Whether the proliferating Tregs (from siplizumab cultures) were suppressive was not confirmed.

What was sequenced was Tregs sorted from blood. The receptor was isolated from a human donor in good health.

The CDR3 DNA follows: TGTGCCAGTAAAGACCCAGGCAGAACGGTGAGCTATGGCTACACCTTC. Encoded protein: CASKDPGRTVSYGYTF. The V call is TRBV19, the J call TRBJ1-2; D remains ambiguous. The V and J ends lost 7 bases and 4 bases respectively, with 22 bases between them. The CDR3 sequence is 16 residues long. CDR1 and CDR2 from the germline V gene are LNHDA and SQIVND (reference sequence).